One sample yielded the 27 T cell receptor beta chains listed below, sequenced in a study of blood T cell repertoires in COVID-19. Here immunoSEQ multiplex PCR was the method, and the copy in TCRdb shows in-frame clones only, minus some. Here the sample spans 44,000 or so clones, around 84% being singletons. Sequencing was done on a sample of peripheral blood. The receptor set was obtained from a man between 50 and 59 years old with active COVID-19.

The V call is TRBV2, the J call TRBJ2-2; 10 bases are shared with TRBD2. This CDR3 is 19 amino acids long. The V gene's germline CDR1 is SNHLY and CDR2 FYNNEI. Trimming took 0 bases from V and 5 from J; bases not matched to a gene: 12. CDR3 bases: TGTGCCAGCAGTGAAGCCCGGCTAGCGGGGGCCATGGGGACCGGGGAGCTGTTTTTT. Its translation: CASSEARLAGAMGTGELFF.

A few counts support this clone. The chain carries TRBV6-2 or TRBV6-3 and TRBJ1-6; 7 bases are shared with TRBD1. The CDR3 length is 16 residues. Germline CDR1 reads MNHEY; CDR2 reads SVGEGT. The ends lost 5 bases at V and 0 bases at J; junction bases unmatched: 4. CDR3 sequence (DNA): TGTGCCAGCAGTCAACGGACAGGCTCCTATAATTCACCCCTCCACTTT. Its protein product is CASSQRTGSYNSPLHF.

J is TRBJ2-7 and V is TRBV19; TRBD1 matches 12 bases. Germline V gene sequence: CDR1 LNHDA, CDR2 SQIVND (reference sequence). J gave up 3 bases and V 5 bases, and 5 bases lay outside the gene matches. There are 15 residues in the CDR3. DNA of the CDR3: TGTGCCAGTAGTGTTGGGACAGGGGGCCACTACGAGCAGTACTTC. This codes for CASSVGTGGHYEQYF.

The chain couples TRBV10-3 to TRBJ2-7, with unresolved D. The V gene's germline CDR1 is ENHRY and CDR2 SYGVKD. Trimming shortened V by 3 bases and J by 3 bases, and 9 bases separated the two germline ends. This CDR3 has 13 residues. The CDR3 DNA is TGTGCCATCAGTGACTTCTCTAGCTACGAGCAGTACTTC. Residues: CAISDFSSYEQYF.

V usage is TRBV7-2 and J usage is TRBJ2-1, with TRBD2 matching 16 bases. The ends lost 3 bases at V and 1 base at J; junction bases unmatched: 3. CDR1 and CDR2 from the germline V gene are SGHTA and FQGNSA. The CDR3 loop spans 18 amino acids. CDR3 DNA: TGTGCCAGCAGCTTCGGGACTAGCGGGGGGGCTTCCTACAATGAGCAGTTCTTC. It translates to CASSFGTSGGASYNEQFF. The whole variable domain, filled in from reference TRBV7-2 and TRBJ2-1, reads GAGVSQSPSNKVTEKGKDVELRCDPISGHTALYWYRQSLGQGLEFLIYFQGNSAPDKSGLPSDRFSAERTGGSVSTLTIQRTQQEDSAVYLCASSFGTSGGASYNEQFFGPGTRLTVL.

This clone was detected only once. The chain is built from TRBV12-3 or TRBV12-4 and TRBJ1-6; 7 bases map to TRBD1. V dropped 6 bases and J dropped 11; count of bases not matched to a gene: 4. The CDR3 loop spans 12 amino acids. The CDR3 DNA follows: TGTGCCAGCAGGTCGACAGGGACACCCCTCCACTTT. Encoded protein: CASRSTGTPLHF.

The chain links TRBV18 to TRBJ1-1; the D gene is possibly TRBD1 (5 bases). Trimming removed 4 bases from V and 5 bases from J, with 17 bases in between. The germline gives CDR1 KGHSH, CDR2 LQKENI. The CDR3 consists of 15 residues. CDR3 amino acids: CASSRNQGDETEAFF. For the CDR3, the DNA is TGTGCCAGCTCACGCAATCAGGGTGATGAGACTGAAGCTTTCTTT.

This chain connects TRBV4-1 to TRBJ2-3, with 7 bases matching TRBD2. Germline values: CDR1 MGHRA, CDR2 YSYEKL. The CDR3 runs to 13 residues. V was pared by 3 bases and J by 8 bases, with 5 bases of the junction left unmatched. The CDR3 loop reads CASSQGLPGTQYF. In DNA, the CDR3 is TGCGCCAGCAGCCAGGGACTACCAGGTACGCAGTATTTT.

The chain has TRBV7-7 and TRBJ2-5; 14 bases line up with TRBD2. This CDR3 comprises 16 residues. Germline V lookup: CDR1 SSHAT, CDR2 FNYEAQ (reference sequence). The J segment lost 1 base and the V segment lost 4 bases, leaving 2 bases of the junction unmatched. The CDR3 sequence is CASSSGLAGGQETQYF. DNA for the CDR3: TGTGCCAGCAGCTCCGGACTAGCGGGGGGCCAAGAGACCCAGTACTTC.

The gene calls are TRBV4-3 and TRBJ2-1; 12 bases match TRBD1. J gave up 5 bases and V 0 bases, and 17 bases lay outside the gene matches. Germline values: CDR1 LGHNA, CDR2 YSLEER. The CDR3 loop spans 21 amino acids. The CDR3 region has the DNA TGCGCCAGCAGCCAAGATAGGGGGACAGGGGGCATAGTAGTAAAGGACAATGAGCAGTTCTTC. Amino acid sequence: CASSQDRGTGGIVVKDNEQFF.

V gene TRBV27 combines with J gene TRBJ2-3; D might be TRBD2 (8 bases). Trimming shortened V by 4 bases and J by 0 bases, and 20 bases separated the two germline ends. CDR3 length: 18 amino acids. The germline gives CDR1 MNHEY, CDR2 SMNVEV (reference sequence). Written as DNA, the CDR3 is TGTGCCAGCAGTTCTTACAGGGGAGCGGGGGCGAGCACAGATACGCAGTATTTT. This sequence encodes CASSSYRGAGASTDTQYF.

J is TRBJ2-7 and V is TRBV2; the match to TRBD1 covers 12 bases. This CDR3 is 15 amino acids long. Germline CDR1 reads SNHLY; CDR2 reads FYNNEI. J gave up 6 bases and V 5 bases, and 8 bases lay outside the gene matches. The CDR3 region is CASSTPGQGASEQYF. CDR3 sequence (DNA): TGTGCCAGCAGTACCCCGGGACAGGGGGCAAGCGAGCAGTACTTC.

The chain carries TRBV28 and TRBJ1-6, with 8 bases matching TRBD1. Germline loops: CDR1 MDHEN, CDR2 SYDVKM. The ends lost 5 bases at V and 9 bases at J; junction bases unmatched: 6. This CDR3 spans 14 amino acids. For the CDR3, the DNA is TGTGCCAGCAGTAAGACAGGGGCCTTTTCACCCCTCCACTTT. Amino acid sequence: CASSKTGAFSPLHF.

The rearrangement joins TRBV6-5 to TRBJ2-1; D not certain. Germline lookup yields CDR1 MNHEY and CDR2 SVGAGI. There are 15 residues in the CDR3. Trimming shortened V by 7 bases and J by 0 bases, and 13 bases separated the two germline ends. The CDR3 sequence: CASTAMRGSYNEQFF. DNA of the CDR3: TGTGCCAGCACGGCAATGCGAGGCTCCTACAATGAGCAGTTCTTC.

Only a few counts were recorded for this clone. The rearrangement links TRBV5-4 to TRBJ1-6; a possible D gene is TRBD1 (6 bases). The CDR3 has 17 residues. V was trimmed by 3 bases and J by 0 bases, leaving 13 bases between them. CDR1 is SGHNT, CDR2 YYREEE, per germline (reference sequence). CDR3 in DNA: TGTGCCAGCAGCTCCGGGACACTTAGCTCCTATAATTCACCCCTCCACTTT. It translates to CASSSGTLSSYNSPLHF. Supplemented by reference TRBV5-4 and TRBJ1-6, the full variable domain reads ETGVTQSPTHLIKTRGQQVTLRCSSQSGHNTVSWYQQALGQGPQFIFQYYREEENGRGNFPPRFSGLQFPNYSSELNVNALELDDSALYLCASSSGTLSSYNSPLHFGNGTRLTVT.

This rearrangement joins TRBV7-9 to TRBJ2-2, with D perhaps matching TRBD1 (5 bases). Trimming left V 3 bases short and J 2 bases short, with 10 bases between. Germline lookup yields CDR1 SEHNR and CDR2 FQNEAQ (reference sequence). CDR3 length: 15 amino acids. The CDR3 DNA reads as TGTGCCAGCAGCTTTACAGGTGGAAACACCGGGGAGCTGTTTTTT. Its protein product is CASSFTGGNTGELFF.

The V and J genes are TRBV6-6 and TRBJ2-2; D is unresolved. Germline lookup yields CDR1 MNHNY and CDR2 SVGAGI (reference sequence). V was trimmed by 7 bases and J by 6 bases, leaving 12 bases between them. The CDR3 contains 13 residues. CDR3 sequence: CASIGVGSGELFF. CDR3 nucleotide sequence: TGTGCCAGCATCGGAGTTGGTTCCGGGGAGCTGTTTTTT.

J is TRBJ2-5 and V is TRBV14, with 10 bases that match TRBD1. The germline gives CDR1 SGHDN, CDR2 FVKESK. V gave up 4 bases and J gave up 1 base; unmatched junction bases: 12. The CDR3 is 18 residues long. CDR3 loop: CASSPRARQGAFQETQYF. The DNA for the CDR3 is TGTGCCAGCAGCCCACGCGCCCGACAGGGGGCCTTCCAAGAGACCCAGTACTTC.

V gene TRBV28 combines with J gene TRBJ1-1; 7 nucleotides agree with TRBD1. Germline-derived CDR1 and CDR2 are MDHEN and SYDVKM. The CDR3 extends over 11 amino acids. Trimming took 4 bases from V and 10 from J; bases not matched to a gene: 3. The CDR3 here is CASSSGGSAFF. The CDR3 nucleotides read TGTGCCAGCAGTTCAGGGGGATCAGCTTTCTTT.

This CDR3 reads CASSPPSSIGLYGYTF. CDR3 nucleotides: TGTGCCAGCTCACCACCGTCTTCAATTGGACTGTATGGCTACACCTTC. This sequence joins TRBV18 and TRBJ1-2; D uncertain. This CDR3 region has 16 residues. The germline V and J ends were trimmed by 0 bases and 5 bases, with 16 bases remaining between them. Germline V gene data show CDR1 as KGHSH and CDR2 as LQKENI. The full variable domain, completed using reference TRBV18 and TRBJ1-2, is NAGVMQNPRHLVRRRGQEARLRCSPMKGHSHVYWYRQLPEEGLKFMVYLQKENIIDESGMPKERFSAEFPKEGPSILRIQQVVRGDSAAYFCASSPPSSIGLYGYTFGSGTRLTVV.

Only a few counts were recorded for this clone. The chain joins TRBV5-6 to TRBJ2-7; D gene uncertain. Trimming removed 1 base from V and 3 bases from J, with 8 bases in between. Looked up from germline, CDR1 is SGHDT and CDR2 is YYEEEE. The CDR3 has 13 residues. CDR3 sequence reads: CASSLSSNYEQYF. DNA for the CDR3: TGTGCCAGCAGCTTGTCATCCAACTACGAGCAGTACTTC.

CDR3 sequence (DNA): TGTGCCAGCAGCCAAGACAGGGGGCTCGGTGGCTACACCTTC. Translated: CASSQDRGLGGYTF. The V gene is TRBV3-1 (or the pseudogene TRBV3-2), the J gene TRBJ1-2, with 8 bases fitting TRBD1. Germline CDR1 LGHDT, CDR2 YNNKEL (reference sequence). The CDR3 is 14 residues long. With V trimmed by 0 bases and J by 7 bases, 4 bases remained unmatched.

This clone was recorded only once. The chain recombines TRBV24-1 with TRBJ1-3; no reliable D call. The CDR3 consists of 13 residues. Germline assignment: CDR1 KGHDR and CDR2 SFDVKD. Trimming removed 3 bases from V and 6 bases from J, with 8 bases in between. CDR3 sequence: CATSDEGENTIYF. In DNA, the CDR3 is TGTGCCACCAGTGATGAGGGAGAAAACACCATATATTTT.

The chain has TRBV7-2 and TRBJ2-3; D gene uncertain. Germline V gene sequence: CDR1 SGHTA, CDR2 FQGNSA. With 5 bases removed from V and 3 bases from J, the gap between germline ends came to 9 bases. This CDR3 is 13 amino acids long. CDR3 amino acids: CASSPVRTDTQYF. CDR3 coding DNA: TGTGCCAGCAGCCCTGTCCGGACAGATACGCAGTATTTT. The whole variable domain, remainder taken from reference TRBV7-2 and TRBJ2-3, is GAGVSQSPSNKVTEKGKDVELRCDPISGHTALYWYRQSLGQGLEFLIYFQGNSAPDKSGLPSDRFSAERTGGSVSTLTIQRTQQEDSAVYLCASSPVRTDTQYFGPGTRLTVL.

The rearrangement uses TRBV2 and TRBJ1-1, with TRBD1 matching 10 bases. The CDR3 totals 14 residues. Germline V CDR1 and CDR2: SNHLY, FYNNEI. V lost 6 bases to trimming and J lost 5 bases; unmatched junction nucleotides: 6. CDR3 bases: TGTGCCAGCAGCGAGGACAGGGGGTGGACTGAAGCTTTCTTT. This sequence encodes CASSEDRGWTEAFF.

CDR3 residues: CASTGGPYEQYF. CDR3 nucleotides: TGTGCCAGCACGGGGGGGCCCTACGAGCAGTACTTC. The J gene is TRBJ2-7, the V gene TRBV6-5; TRBD2 matches at 8 bases. CDR1 MNHEY and CDR2 SVGAGI come from the germline V gene. The J segment lost 2 bases and the V segment lost 7 bases, leaving 1 base of the junction unmatched. The CDR3 is 12 amino acids.

The chain carries TRBV19 and TRBJ2-7, with a possible D match to TRBD1 (6 bases). The germline CDR1 and CDR2 sequences are LNHDA and SQIVND (reference sequence). This CDR3 has 12 residues. V shed 6 bases and J shed 7 bases, with 13 bases lying between them. The CDR3 DNA is TGTGCCAGTAGCCCAGGGGCAGCGGAGCAGTACTTC. Translated, it gives CASSPGAAEQYF.